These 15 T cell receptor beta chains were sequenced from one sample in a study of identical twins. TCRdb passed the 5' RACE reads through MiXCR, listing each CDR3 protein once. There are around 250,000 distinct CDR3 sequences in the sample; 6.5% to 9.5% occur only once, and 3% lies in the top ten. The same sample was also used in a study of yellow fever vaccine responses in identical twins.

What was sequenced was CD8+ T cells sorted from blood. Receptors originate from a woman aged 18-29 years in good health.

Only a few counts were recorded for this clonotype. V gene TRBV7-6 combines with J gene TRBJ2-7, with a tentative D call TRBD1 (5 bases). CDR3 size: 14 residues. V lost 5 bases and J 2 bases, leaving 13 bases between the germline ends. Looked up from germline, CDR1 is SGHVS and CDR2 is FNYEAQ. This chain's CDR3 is CASSTGPYTYEQYF. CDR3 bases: TGTGCCAGCAGCACAGGACCCTATACCTACGAGCAGTACTTC.

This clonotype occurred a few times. The CDR3 DNA sequence: TGTGCCAGCAGCTTAGCTGCCCCCTACGAGCAGTACTTC. Translation: CASSLAAPYEQYF. V usage is TRBV7-9 and J usage is TRBJ2-7; D ambiguous. Germline V gene sequence: CDR1 SEHNR, CDR2 FQNEAQ (reference sequence). V lost 0 bases to trimming and J lost 2 bases, with 5 bases between them. The CDR3 runs to 13 residues.

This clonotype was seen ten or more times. CDR3 loop: CASSFAGNNEQFF. In DNA, the CDR3 is TGTGCCAGCAGTTTTGCAGGGAACAATGAGCAGTTCTTC. V is TRBV12-3 or TRBV12-4 and J is TRBJ2-1; D might be TRBD1 (5 bases). The length of the CDR3 is 13 residues. The ends were cut back, 3 bases at V and 5 bases at J, with 8 bases in the middle.

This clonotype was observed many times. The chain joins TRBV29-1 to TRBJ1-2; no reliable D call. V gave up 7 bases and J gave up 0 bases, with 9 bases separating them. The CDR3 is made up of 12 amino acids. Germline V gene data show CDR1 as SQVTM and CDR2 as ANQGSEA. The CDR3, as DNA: TGCAGCGGTAACGCCCCTAACTATGGCTACACCTTC. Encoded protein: CSGNAPNYGYTF.

CDR3 in amino acids: CASSHSLGNEQFF. The CDR3 DNA reads as TGTGCCAGCAGCCACTCCCTCGGGAATGAGCAGTTCTTC. The rearrangement joins TRBV7-2 to TRBJ2-1; D is undetermined. The V end was cut by 5 bases, the J end by 7 bases, with 12 bases between. This CDR3 comprises 13 residues. CDR1 SGHTA and CDR2 FQGNSA come from the germline V gene.

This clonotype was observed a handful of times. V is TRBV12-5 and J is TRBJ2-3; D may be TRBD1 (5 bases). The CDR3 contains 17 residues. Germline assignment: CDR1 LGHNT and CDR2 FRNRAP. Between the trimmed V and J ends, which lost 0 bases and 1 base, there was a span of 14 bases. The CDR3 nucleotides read TGTGCTAGTGGTTTGGTATCCGCTGGGGCCCGCACAGATACGCAGTATTTT. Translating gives CASGLVSAGARTDTQYF.

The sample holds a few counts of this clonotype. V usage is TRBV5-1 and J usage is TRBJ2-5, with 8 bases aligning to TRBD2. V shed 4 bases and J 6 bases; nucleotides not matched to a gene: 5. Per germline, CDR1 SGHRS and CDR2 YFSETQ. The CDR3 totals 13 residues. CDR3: CASSPGLEKTQYF. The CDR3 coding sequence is TGCGCCAGCAGCCCGGGACTAGAAAAGACCCAGTACTTC.

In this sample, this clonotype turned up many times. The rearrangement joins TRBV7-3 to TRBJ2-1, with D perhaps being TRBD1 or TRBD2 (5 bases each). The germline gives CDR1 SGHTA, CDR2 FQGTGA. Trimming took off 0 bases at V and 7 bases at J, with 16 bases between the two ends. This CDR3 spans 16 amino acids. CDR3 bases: TGTGCCAGCAGCTTAACCGACAGCGGAGGCAGGAATGAGCAGTTCTTC. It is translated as CASSLTDSGGRNEQFF.

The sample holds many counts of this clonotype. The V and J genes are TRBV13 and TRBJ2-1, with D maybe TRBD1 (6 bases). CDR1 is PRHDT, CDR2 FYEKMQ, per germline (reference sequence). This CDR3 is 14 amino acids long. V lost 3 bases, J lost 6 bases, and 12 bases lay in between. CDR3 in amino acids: CASSFQGTLNEQFF. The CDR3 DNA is TGTGCCAGCAGCTTTCAGGGGACCCTCAATGAGCAGTTCTTC.

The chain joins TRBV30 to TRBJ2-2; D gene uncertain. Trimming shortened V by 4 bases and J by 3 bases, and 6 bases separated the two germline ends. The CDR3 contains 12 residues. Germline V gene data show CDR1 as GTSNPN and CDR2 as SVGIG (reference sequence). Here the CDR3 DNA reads TGTGCCTGGACAGGTGACACCGGGGAGCTGTTTTTT. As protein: CAWTGDTGELFF.

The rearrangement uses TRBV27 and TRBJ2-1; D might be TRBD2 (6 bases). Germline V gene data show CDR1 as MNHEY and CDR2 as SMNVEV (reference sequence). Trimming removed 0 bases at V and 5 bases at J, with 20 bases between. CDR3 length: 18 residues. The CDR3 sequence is CASSLSMSTGETHNEQFF. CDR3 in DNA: TGTGCCAGCAGTTTATCGATGTCCACGGGGGAGACGCACAATGAGCAGTTCTTC.

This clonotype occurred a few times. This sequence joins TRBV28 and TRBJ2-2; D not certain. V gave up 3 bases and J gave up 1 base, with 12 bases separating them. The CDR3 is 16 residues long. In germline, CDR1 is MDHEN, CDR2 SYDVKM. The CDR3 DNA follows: TGTGCCAGCAGTTTTCTAGGGCTAGTGAACACCGGGGAGCTGTTTTTT. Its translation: CASSFLGLVNTGELFF.

The DNA for the CDR3 is TGTGCCAGCAGTTACAGTTGGCGGGGGGGCACAGATACGCAGTATTTT. It encodes CASSYSWRGGTDTQYF. The chain links TRBV6-2 or TRBV6-3 to TRBJ2-3; 8 nucleotides align to TRBD2. The V gene's germline CDR1 is MNHEY and CDR2 SVGEGT. CDR3 size: 16 residues. V lost 2 bases, J lost 1 base, and 5 bases stayed unmatched.

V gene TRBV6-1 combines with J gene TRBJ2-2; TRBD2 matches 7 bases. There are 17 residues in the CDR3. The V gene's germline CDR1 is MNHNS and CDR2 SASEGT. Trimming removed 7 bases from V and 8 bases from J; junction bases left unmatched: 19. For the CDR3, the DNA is TGTGCCAGCAAGGGGACGGGGGGAGCGAAGTTGAGGGGGGAGCTGTTTTTT. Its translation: CASKGTGGAKLRGELFF.

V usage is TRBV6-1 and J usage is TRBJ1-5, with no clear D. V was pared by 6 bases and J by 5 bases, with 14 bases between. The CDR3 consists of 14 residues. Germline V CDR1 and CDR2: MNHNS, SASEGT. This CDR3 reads CASSERPDYQPQHF. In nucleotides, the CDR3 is TGTGCCAGCAGCGAAAGACCGGATTATCAGCCCCAGCATTTT.